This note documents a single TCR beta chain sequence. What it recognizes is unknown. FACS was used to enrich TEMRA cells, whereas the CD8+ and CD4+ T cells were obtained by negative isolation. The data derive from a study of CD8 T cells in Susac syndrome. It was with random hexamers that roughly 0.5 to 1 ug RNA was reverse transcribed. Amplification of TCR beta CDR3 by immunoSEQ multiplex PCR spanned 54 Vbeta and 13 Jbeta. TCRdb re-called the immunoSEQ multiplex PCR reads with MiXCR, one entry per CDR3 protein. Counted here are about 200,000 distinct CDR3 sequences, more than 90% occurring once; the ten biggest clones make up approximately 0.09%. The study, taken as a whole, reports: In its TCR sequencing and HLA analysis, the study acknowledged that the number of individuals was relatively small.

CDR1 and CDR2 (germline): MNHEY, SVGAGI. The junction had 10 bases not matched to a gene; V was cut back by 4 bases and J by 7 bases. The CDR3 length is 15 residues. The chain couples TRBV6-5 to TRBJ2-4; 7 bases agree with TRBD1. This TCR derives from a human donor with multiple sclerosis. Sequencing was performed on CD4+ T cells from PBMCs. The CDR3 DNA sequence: TGTGCCAGCAGTTCTAACACGTACAGGGGCAACATTCAGTACTTC. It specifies CASSSNTYRGNIQYF.